The subject of this entry is one T cell receptor (beta chain). This sample stems from a study of cytomegalovirus exposure and HLA in healthy donors. The study ran its PCR with 60 Vbeta and 13 Jbeta primers. The method was immunoSEQ multiplex PCR; TCRdb's version includes in-frame clones alone and lacks a portion of them. The sample includes 110,000 to 150,000 clones, 55% to 80% seen only once; the top ten take 13% to 15%. This receptor was obtained from a human donor in good health. Sequenced material: PBMCs.

The CDR3 protein is CASNIGRQGVNTEAFF. The CDR3 bases are TGTGCCAGCAATATTGGCAGACAGGGCGTGAACACTGAAGCTTTCTTT. The V call is TRBV21-1, the J call TRBJ1-1; TRBD1 reflects the table's D call only, with no check against the DNA. TRBV21-1 is a pseudogene locus. The CDR3 spans 16 residues.